This record concerns one T cell receptor beta chain sequence. Other DNA sequences from this sample encode an identical CDR3 as well. Trimming removed 0 bases from V and 2 bases from J, with 11 bases in between. The germline CDR1 and CDR2 sequences are SGHDT and YYEEEE. The CDR3 sequence is 15 residues long. The PCR had 60 Vbeta and 13 Jbeta primers. Clones were sequenced by immunoSEQ multiplex PCR, and TCRdb holds only the in-frame ones, with some missing. The table lists 150,000 to 200,000 clones, around three quarters of them singletons. The data derive from a study of cytomegalovirus exposure and HLA in healthy donors. Study overall: Clustering assigned 81% of the roughly 380 genotyped donors to the Caucasian-associated ancestry cluster.

The sequenced sample was PBMCs. This sequence joins TRBV5-6 and TRBJ2-5; a weak D match, TRBD1 (6 bases). The TCR originated in a man aged 35 to 55 in good health and CMV-seropositive. The chain's CDR3 is CASSLVGGGQETQYF. In nucleotides, the CDR3 is TGTGCCAGCAGCTTGGTTGGGGGCGGGCAAGAGACCCAGTACTTC.